This TCR beta chain was sequenced in a study of T cell changes during pregnancy in multiple sclerosis (dated by TCRdb to the late 2010s). Study-wide context: The study looked at changes in the T cell repertoire across pregnancy in women with multiple sclerosis.

The protocol used for the library was the immunoSEQ multiplex PCR assay. What TCRdb holds here is the immuneACCESS table cut down to in-frame rearrangements. Part of the clones is not present; checked against another copy, under half of the missing clones reflect an unresolved V gene, and the others are unexplained. In all, the sample holds under 100,000 clones, and nearly 95% of those were seen once. Together, the top ten hold over 0.95% of the sample. The germline ends are 9 bases apart after V is trimmed by 8 bases and J by 2 bases. CDR1 and CDR2 were assigned from the germline V gene (reference sequence) as DFQATT and SNEGSKA. Including the terminal cysteine and phenylalanine, the CDR3 comprises 11 residues. Just CDR3 DNA is preserved here, 33 bases in frame from base 1. This clone appeared once. This clone's antigen is unknown. Base-call qualities are not available, and no considerably larger clone is one nucleotide away.

Material: peripheral blood, obtained in the second trimester of pregnancy. The source of this sequence is a female donor with multiple sclerosis, enrolled in a pregnancy study. The chain employs TRBV20-1 and TRBJ1-1, with the D gene too uncertain to name. Here the CDR3 is given as CSPTVNTEAFF. The nucleotide sequence reads as follows: TGCAGTCCAACAGTAAACACTGAAGCTTTCTTT.